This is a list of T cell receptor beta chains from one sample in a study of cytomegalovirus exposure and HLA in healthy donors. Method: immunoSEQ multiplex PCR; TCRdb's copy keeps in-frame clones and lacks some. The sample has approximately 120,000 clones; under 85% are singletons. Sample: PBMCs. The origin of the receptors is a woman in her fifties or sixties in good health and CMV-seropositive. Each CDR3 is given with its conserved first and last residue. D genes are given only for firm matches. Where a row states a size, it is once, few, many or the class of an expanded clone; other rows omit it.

CDR3nt: TGTGCCACCAGCAGAGGAGGGCAGTTCATGAACACTGAAGCTTTCTTT
CDR3aa: CATSRGGQFMNTEAFF
d_gene: -
v_gene: TRBV15
j_gene: TRBJ1-1
abundance: -

CDR3nt: TGCGCCAGCAGCTTGTGGGACAGGGGCACAGATACGCAGTATTTT
CDR3aa: CASSLWDRGTDTQYF
d_gene: TRBD1
v_gene: TRBV5-1
j_gene: TRBJ2-3
abundance: -

CDR3nt: TGTGCCAGCAGCGGGGAGGGGGTGGAAGAGACCCAGTACTTC
CDR3aa: CASSGEGVEETQYF
d_gene: -
v_gene: TRBV5-4
j_gene: TRBJ2-5
abundance: -

CDR3nt: TGTGCCAGCAGTGAAGGCCCACAAGCTGGGGCCAACGGCCTGACTTTC
CDR3aa: CASSEGPQAGANGLTF
d_gene: -
v_gene: TRBV2
j_gene: TRBJ2-6
abundance: -

CDR3nt: TGTGCCAGCAGTCCCGTTTCGGGGGGCTCTTATGGCTACACCTTC
CDR3aa: CASSPVSGGSYGYTF
d_gene: -
v_gene: TRBV27
j_gene: TRBJ1-2
abundance: -

CDR3nt: TGTGCCAGCAGCGCGAGAGTTGCAACTAATGAAAAACTGTTTTTT
CDR3aa: CASSARVATNEKLFF
d_gene: -
v_gene: TRBV9
j_gene: TRBJ1-4
abundance: -

CDR3nt: TGTGCCAGCAGACTGGGACTAGCAGGGTACGAGCAGTACTTC
CDR3aa: CASRLGLAGYEQYF
d_gene: TRBD2
v_gene: TRBV6-5
j_gene: TRBJ2-7
abundance: -

CDR3nt: TGTGCCAGCAGCGCCGATCTCCGGACAGGGGGCAACACTGAAGCTTTCTTT
CDR3aa: CASSADLRTGGNTEAFF
d_gene: TRBD1
v_gene: TRBV9
j_gene: TRBJ1-1
abundance: -

CDR3nt: TGCGCCAGCAGCGGAGTCTTGGGAAACACCATATATTTT
CDR3aa: CASSGVLGNTIYF
d_gene: -
v_gene: TRBV4-1
j_gene: TRBJ1-3
abundance: -

CDR3nt: TGCAGCGTACGAAACAGGGAAGGGGCTGAAGCTTTCTTT
CDR3aa: CSVRNREGAEAFF
d_gene: -
v_gene: TRBV29-1
j_gene: TRBJ1-1
abundance: -

CDR3nt: TGTGCCAGCAGACCGCGATTACTCAATCAGCCCCAGCATTTT
CDR3aa: CASRPRLLNQPQHF
d_gene: -
v_gene: TRBV6-5
j_gene: TRBJ1-5
abundance: -

CDR3nt: TGTGCCAGCAGCCCCGGGACACCGGTCTACGAGCAGTACTTC
CDR3aa: CASSPGTPVYEQYF
d_gene: -
v_gene: TRBV7-9
j_gene: TRBJ2-7
abundance: once

CDR3nt: TGTGCCAGCAGCTTAGATGGGGGCTTTGGGACTGAAGCTTTCTTT
CDR3aa: CASSLDGGFGTEAFF
d_gene: -
v_gene: TRBV7-9
j_gene: TRBJ1-1
abundance: -

CDR3nt: TGTGCCAGCAGTCCAACCGGGACTAACTCCTACGAGCAGTACTTC
CDR3aa: CASSPTGTNSYEQYF
d_gene: TRBD2
v_gene: TRBV6-5
j_gene: TRBJ2-7
abundance: -

CDR3nt: TGTGCTAGCACCCGGGACTGGCCCACCGGGGAGCTGTTTTTT
CDR3aa: CASTRDWPTGELFF
d_gene: -
v_gene: TRBV12-5
j_gene: TRBJ2-2
abundance: -

CDR3nt: TGTGCCAGCACCTTCCTCAGGGGTGGGCAGCGGGGTGAGCAGTTCTTC
CDR3aa: CASTFLRGGQRGEQFF
d_gene: -
v_gene: TRBV7-3
j_gene: TRBJ2-1
abundance: once

CDR3nt: TGCGCCAGCAGCCAAGATTTAGCGGGAGGGCGGGATGAGCAGTTCTTC
CDR3aa: CASSQDLAGGRDEQFF
d_gene: TRBD2
v_gene: TRBV4-3
j_gene: TRBJ2-1
abundance: -

CDR3nt: TGCAGGCTCCAAGGCCTAGCGGGAGGCACCTACGAGCAGTACTTC
CDR3aa: CRLQGLAGGTYEQYF
d_gene: TRBD2
v_gene: TRBV29-1
j_gene: TRBJ2-7
abundance: -

CDR3nt: TGTGCCAGCAGCCCCTCAGGCAGCGGGGGCCCCGTGAGGGACATTCAGTACTTC
CDR3aa: CASSPSGSGGPVRDIQYF
d_gene: TRBD2
v_gene: TRBV4-2
j_gene: TRBJ2-4
abundance: -

CDR3nt: TGTGCCAGCTCACCGACAGTGGGGCCCGGGGAGCTGTTTTTT
CDR3aa: CASSPTVGPGELFF
d_gene: -
v_gene: TRBV18
j_gene: TRBJ2-2
abundance: -

CDR3nt: TGTGCCAGCAGCACCTCACAGCAGAACACTGAAGCTTTCTTT
CDR3aa: CASSTSQQNTEAFF
d_gene: -
v_gene: TRBV9
j_gene: TRBJ1-1
abundance: -

CDR3nt: TGTGCCAGCTCACCCATGGGCTTTGCAACTAATGAAAAACTGTTTTTT
CDR3aa: CASSPMGFATNEKLFF
d_gene: -
v_gene: TRBV18
j_gene: TRBJ1-4
abundance: -

CDR3nt: TGTGCCAGCAGCTTAACGAGCGGCGGCGAGACCCAGTACTTC
CDR3aa: CASSLTSGGETQYF
d_gene: -
v_gene: TRBV7-2
j_gene: TRBJ2-5
abundance: -

CDR3nt: TGTGCCAGCAGACCTGGACAGGGGAGAGATGGCTACACCTTC
CDR3aa: CASRPGQGRDGYTF
d_gene: TRBD1
v_gene: TRBV5-6
j_gene: TRBJ1-2
abundance: -

CDR3nt: TGTGCCAGCAGAAGCGGGGCCTACAATGAGCAGTTCTTC
CDR3aa: CASRSGAYNEQFF
d_gene: TRBD2
v_gene: TRBV6-1
j_gene: TRBJ2-1
abundance: -

CDR3nt: TGCGCCAGCAGCCCCGGGACTAGCGGGAGGTACCAAGAGACCCAGTACTTC
CDR3aa: CASSPGTSGRYQETQYF
d_gene: TRBD2
v_gene: TRBV5-1
j_gene: TRBJ2-5
abundance: -